Below, one TCR beta chain is given with its context. Trimming cost V 3 bases and J 5 bases, with 13 bases left between them. The germline V gene encodes CDR1 GTSNPN and CDR2 SVGIG (reference sequence). This CDR3 is 13 amino acids long. Per the original data handling: Scientists estimated how many nucleated cells there were by amplifying reference gene primers. Sequencing used immunoSEQ multiplex PCR; TCRdb keeps in-frame clones, though not all of them. From that table come the V and J calls and clone size; the DNA was used to work out D and trimming. The sample contains about 50,000 clones, more than 80% of which appear only once. The data stem from a study of blood T cell repertoires in COVID-19. Overall study: Sites in the United States, Italy and Spain provided acute and convalescent COVID-19 samples. PBMCs, B-cell-depleted T cells, or T cells provided the cDNA or gDNA that made up the material.

The TCR was taken from a man aged 55 to 70 with acute or convalescent COVID-19. The sample was peripheral blood. The V call is TRBV30, the J call TRBJ1-1; the D gene is possibly TRBD1 (5 bases). CDR3 region: CAWRGTTGTEAFF. The DNA of the CDR3 is TGTGCCTGGAGGGGGACTACGGGTACTGAAGCTTTCTTT.